These 27 T cell receptor beta chains originate from one sample sequenced in a study of cytomegalovirus exposure and HLA in healthy donors. PCR was performed using 60 Vbeta and 13 Jbeta primers. Only in-frame clones appear in the TCRdb table, and some are missing; sequencing was by immunoSEQ multiplex PCR. This sample carries under 200,000 clones, 82% of them seen once, and the ten largest clones take approximately 1.6%. The sample comprised PBMCs. The origin of the receptors is a girl aged 10 to 17 in good health and CMV-seropositive.

The V and J genes are TRBV6-6 and TRBJ2-7; D remains ambiguous. The ends were cut back, 2 bases at V and 4 bases at J, with 6 bases in the middle. Germline V gene data show CDR1 as MNHNY and CDR2 as SVGAGI (reference sequence). This CDR3 has 12 amino acids. DNA for the CDR3: TGTGCCAGCAGTTACGAGTTGTACGAGCAGTACTTC. Translated, it gives CASSYELYEQYF.

This clone was seen just once. The chain carries TRBV5-1 and TRBJ2-7; TRBD1 might be the D (6 bases). The CDR3 extends over 15 amino acids. Trimming took off 0 bases at V and 6 bases at J, with 16 bases between the two ends. Germline values: CDR1 SGHRS, CDR2 YFSETQ. CDR3: CASSLVYGQFAEQYF. The CDR3 DNA sequence: TGCGCCAGCAGCTTGGTTTACGGACAGTTTGCCGAGCAGTACTTC.

The chain links TRBV10-3 to TRBJ1-2; 9 bases fit TRBD1. V dropped 4 bases and J dropped 6; count of bases not matched to a gene: 6. This CDR3 comprises 14 residues. Looked up from germline, CDR1 is ENHRY and CDR2 is SYGVKD. DNA for the CDR3: TGTGCCATCAGTGGGTTGGACAGGGGCAATGGCTACACCTTC. The encoded protein is CAISGLDRGNGYTF.

This sequence joins TRBV6-1 and TRBJ2-7, with 7 positions matching TRBD2. V lost 4 bases and J lost 3; bases outside the gene matches: 6. Germline V CDR1 and CDR2: MNHNS, SASEGT. The CDR3 covers 14 residues. CDR3 region: CASSVGRDFYEQYF. The CDR3 DNA reads as TGTGCCAGCAGTGTTGGGAGGGACTTCTACGAGCAGTACTTC.

The chain combines TRBV7-9 with TRBJ1-1; maybe TRBD1 (6 bases). CDR1 and CDR2 (germline): SEHNR, FQNEAQ (reference sequence). V lost 5 bases and J lost 3, with 10 bases in between. The CDR3 loop spans 13 amino acids. CDR3: CASSVGQYTEAFF. CDR3 nucleotides: TGTGCCAGCAGCGTCGGACAGTACACTGAAGCTTTCTTT.

The chain is built from TRBV28 and TRBJ1-2; maybe TRBD1 (6 bases). The V gene's germline CDR1 is MDHEN and CDR2 SYDVKM. This CDR3 region has 13 residues. V lost 6 bases, J lost 8 bases, and 16 bases lay in between. In DNA, the CDR3 is TGTGCCAGCAGAGTAACAGGGAAAGGCGGCTACACCTTC. Protein sequence: CASRVTGKGGYTF.

V gene TRBV7-9 combines with J gene TRBJ2-7, with 9 positions matching TRBD2. After removal of 5 bases from V and 1 base from J, the junction contained 12 bases not matched to a gene. Germline loops: CDR1 SEHNR, CDR2 FQNEAQ (reference sequence). CDR3 length equals 17 residues. The CDR3 here is CASSEAGGGRGSYEQYF. The CDR3 DNA is TGTGCCAGCAGCGAGGCAGGAGGCGGGAGGGGTTCCTACGAGCAGTACTTC.

The chain joins TRBV4-3 to TRBJ2-3; 9 bases match TRBD2. This CDR3 region has 15 residues. With V trimmed by 4 bases and J by 4 bases, 6 bases remained unmatched. Per the germline V gene, CDR1 is LGHNA and CDR2 is YSLEER. For the CDR3, the DNA is TGCGCCAGCAGCCCAGGCGGGGGGGCCGCAGATACGCAGTATTTT. Protein: CASSPGGGAADTQYF.

This clone appeared a single time. The chain joins TRBV29-1 to TRBJ2-1, with D uncertain. Trimming took 4 bases from V and 6 from J, leaving 7 bases between them. This CDR3 is built from 11 residues. The germline V gene has CDR1 SQVTM and CDR2 ANQGSEA. In DNA, the CDR3 is TGCAGCGTTGTTGGCTCCAATGAGCAGTTCTTC. Protein: CSVVGSNEQFF.

The chain joins TRBV19 to TRBJ1-2; possibly TRBD1 for D (6 bases). Germline CDR1 reads LNHDA; CDR2 reads SQIVND (reference sequence). V gave up 6 bases and J gave up 4 bases, with 15 bases separating them. This CDR3 has 14 residues. The CDR3 here is CASRQGSAAYGYTF. The CDR3 DNA follows: TGTGCCAGTAGACAGGGAAGTGCGGCCTATGGCTACACCTTC.

With respect to this clone: The junction and the germline gene differ at one end; a read error may be behind it. This chain links TRBV6-1 with TRBJ2-2; 8 bases match TRBD1. Germline CDR1 MNHNS, CDR2 SASEGT. This CDR3 region has 16 residues. Here the CDR3 DNA reads TGTGCCAGCAGCGAAGTGACAGGGGCCTTCACCGGGGAGCTGTTTTTT. It encodes CASSEVTGAFTGELFF.

The chain employs TRBV29-1 and TRBJ2-6; D gene ambiguous. Germline assignment: CDR1 SQVTM and CDR2 ANQGSEA. Trimming took 4 bases from V and 0 from J, leaving 10 bases between them. The CDR3 covers 15 residues. CDR3 DNA: TGCAGCGTTGCTGGCCCTAGCTCTGGGGCCAACGTCCTGACTTTC. Translated: CSVAGPSSGANVLTF. The entire variable domain, with the rest obtained from reference TRBV29-1 and TRBJ2-6, is as follows: SAVISQKPSRDICQRGTSLTIQCQVDSQVTMMFWYRQQPGQSLTLIATANQGSEATYESGFVIDKFPISRPNLTFSTLTVSNMSPEDSSIYLCSVAGPSSGANVLTFGAGSRLTVL.

The rearrangement uses TRBV30 and TRBJ1-2; 7 bases are shared with TRBD1. Germline V CDR1 and CDR2: GTSNPN, SVGIG (reference sequence). This CDR3 region has 17 residues. The junction had 18 bases not matched to a gene; V was cut back by 4 bases and J by 4 bases. This CDR3 is CAWIQKDRRIDVYGYTF. For the CDR3, the DNA is TGTGCCTGGATCCAGAAGGACAGGAGGATCGACGTCTATGGCTACACCTTC.

This clone was counted a few times. The rearrangement links TRBV5-6 to TRBJ1-2; no reliable D call. Trimming pared 4 bases from V and 3 bases from J, leaving 7 bases between. CDR3 length: 12 amino acids. Germline V gene lookup returns CDR1 SGHDT and CDR2 YYEEEE. CDR3 bases: TGTGCCAGCAGCGCGCACTACTATGGCTACACCTTC. This gives the protein CASSAHYYGYTF.

As concerns this clone: Other DNA sequences of this sample code for an identical CDR3. This chain uses TRBV6-5 with TRBJ1-1; D is ambiguous. Germline assignment: CDR1 MNHEY and CDR2 SVGAGI. CDR3 length: 11 amino acids. V was pared by 4 bases and J by 3 bases, with 3 bases between. CDR3 DNA sequence: TGTGCCAGCAGTTCCTACACTGAAGCTTTCTTT. Translation gives CASSSYTEAFF.

This clone was seen just once. Relative to the germline gene, one junction end is altered; a read error may explain this. The CDR3, as DNA: TGTGCTAGCAGCTTGGGTCCTAGCAGGAGGGCCGGTCGAGATGAGCAGTTCTTC. Translated, it gives CASSLGPSRRAGRDEQFF. The chain recombines TRBV7-7 with TRBJ2-1; TRBD2 might be the D (6 bases). The germline gives CDR1 SSHAT, CDR2 FNYEAQ (reference sequence). The CDR3 is 18 residues long.

The count of this clone is one. The chain is built from TRBV6-6 and TRBJ2-7; no clear D. Germline values: CDR1 MNHNY, CDR2 SVGAGI (reference sequence). Trimming took 4 bases from V and 1 from J, leaving 17 bases between them. The CDR3 has 16 amino acids. CDR3 DNA sequence: TGTGCCAGCAGTTCCCCTTTAGGAGTAGGATCCTACGAGCAGTACTTC. Amino acid sequence: CASSSPLGVGSYEQYF.

This clone was counted between two and nine times. The V call is TRBV27, the J call TRBJ1-1, with D possibly being TRBD1 (6 bases). The CDR3 spans 11 residues. The germline V gene has CDR1 MNHEY and CDR2 SMNVEV (reference sequence). Trimming took 8 bases from V and 6 from J, leaving 10 bases between them. CDR3 DNA: TGTGCCAGCCTACAGGGACCTGAAGCTTTCTTT. It is translated as CASLQGPEAFF.

The CDR3 DNA sequence: TGTGCCAGCAGTTACTCTCGGACTAGCGTCTCCTACGAGCAGTACTTC. This encodes CASSYSRTSVSYEQYF. The chain combines TRBV6-5 with TRBJ2-7; TRBD2 agrees at 9 bases. The ends lost 0 bases at V and 0 bases at J; junction bases unmatched: 3. The germline gives CDR1 MNHEY, CDR2 SVGAGI. This CDR3 has 16 amino acids.

The rearrangement links TRBV9 to TRBJ2-1, with 9 bases lining up with TRBD2. J gave up 9 bases and V 3 bases, and 13 bases lay outside the gene matches. This CDR3 has 16 residues. CDR1 and CDR2 from the germline V gene are SGDLS and YYNGEE. CDR3 nucleotides: TGTGCCAGCAGCGCTGGAGCGGGAGGACTGTTCGGTGAGCAGTTCTTC. As protein: CASSAGAGGLFGEQFF. The whole variable domain, filled in from reference TRBV9 and TRBJ2-1, reads DSGVTQTPKHLITATGQRVTLRCSPRSGDLSVYWYQQSLDQGLQFLIQYYNGEERAKGNILERFSAQQFPDLHSELNLSSLELGDSALYFCASSAGAGGLFGEQFFGPGTRLTVL.

This clone showed up just once. The chain joins TRBV7-2 to TRBJ2-1; 8 positions agree with TRBD1. The length of the CDR3 is 15 residues. Per germline, CDR1 SGHTA and CDR2 FQGNSA. Losses at the gene ends were 3 bases for V and 13 bases for J; bases not matched to a gene: 14. The CDR3 sequence is CASSLDREVWSGQFF. The CDR3 DNA follows: TGTGCCAGCAGCTTGGACAGGGAGGTTTGGAGTGGACAGTTCTTC. Looking up the rest from reference TRBV7-2 and TRBJ2-1 gives the full variable domain: GAGVSQSPSNKVTEKGKDVELRCDPISGHTALYWYRQSLGQGLEFLIYFQGNSAPDKSGLPSDRFSAERTGGSVSTLTIQRTQQEDSAVYLCASSLDREVWSGQFFGPGTRLTVL.

The DNA of the CDR3 is TGTGCCAGCAGCGTAGACAGGGGCTATGGCTACACCTTC. It is translated as CASSVDRGYGYTF. The V call is TRBV9, the J call TRBJ1-2; the match to TRBD1 covers 7 bases. The CDR3 is made up of 13 amino acids. Per the germline V gene, CDR1 is SGDLS and CDR2 is YYNGEE. The V segment lost 0 bases and the J segment 4 bases; nucleotides outside the gene matches: 0.

The rearrangement uses TRBV4-1 and TRBJ1-1, with TRBD1 identical over 7 bases. The germline CDR1 and CDR2 sequences are MGHRA and YSYEKL. V lost 1 base and J lost 1; bases outside the gene matches: 3. The length of the CDR3 is 15 residues. In DNA form, the CDR3 reads TGCGCCAGCAGCCAAGGCAGGGGGAGGAACACTGAAGCTTTCTTT. As protein: CASSQGRGRNTEAFF.

V is TRBV11-3 and J is TRBJ2-5, with D maybe TRBD2 (5 bases). The V gene's germline CDR1 is SGHNT and CDR2 YENEEA. Deletions cut 3 bases from V and 5 bases from J, with 10 bases between. The CDR3 runs 13 residues. The CDR3 nucleotides are TGTGCCAGCAGCTTCGAGGGAAGTGAGACCCAGTACTTC. Its translation is CASSFEGSETQYF.

CDR3 region: CSAWGGRTEAFF. The CDR3 nucleotides are TGCAGCGCCTGGGGGGGGCGGACTGAAGCTTTCTTT. The rearrangement links TRBV29-1 to TRBJ1-1, with TRBD1 as a possible D gene (6 bases). The CDR3 has 12 amino acids. Looked up from germline, CDR1 is SQVTM and CDR2 is ANQGSEA. Trimming took off 7 bases at V and 5 bases at J, with 14 bases between the two ends.

The rearrangement joins TRBV4-3 to TRBJ2-7; 7 nucleotides agree with TRBD1. The CDR3 length is 15 residues. V gave up 5 bases and J gave up 0 bases; unmatched junction bases: 7. The germline V gene encodes CDR1 LGHNA and CDR2 YSLEER. Written as DNA, the CDR3 is TGCGCCAGCAGCAGATACCGGGACAGCTCCTACGAGCAGTACTTC. This codes for CASSRYRDSSYEQYF.

The CDR3 protein is CASSLARGETQYF. The CDR3 DNA is TGCGCCAGCAGCCTGGCCCGGGGGGAGACCCAGTACTTC. The chain has TRBV4-3 and TRBJ2-5, with D possibly TRBD2 on 6 matching bases. The V end was cut by 4 bases, the J end by 5 bases, with 11 bases between. CDR1 LGHNA and CDR2 YSLEER come from the germline V gene. CDR3 length: 13 amino acids.